Shown below are 26 T cell receptor beta chains from a single sample sequenced in a study of cytotoxic CD8 clonotypes in ibrutinib-treated CLL. The repertoire was sequenced with immunoSEQ multiplex PCR; TCRdb's copy has only in-frame clones and lacks some. The data show around 130,000 clones, with less than 90% seen just once and around 3.3% held by the top ten. The sample here was PBMCs, taken after 24 months of ibrutinib treatment. All receptors derive from a human donor with chronic lymphocytic leukemia.

The chain employs TRBV18 and TRBJ2-5; D is unresolved. V was shortened by 2 bases and J by 0 bases, with 4 bases between the two germline ends. CDR3 length: 13 residues. Germline assignment: CDR1 KGHSH and CDR2 LQKENI. CDR3 nucleotide sequence: TGTGCCAGCTCACCAGGGAACCAAGAGACCCAGTACTTC. This translates into CASSPGNQETQYF.

Here the CDR3 reads CAISEGGRANTGELFF. The CDR3 DNA reads as TGTGCCATCAGTGAGGGGGGCAGGGCGAACACCGGGGAGCTGTTTTTT. This chain uses TRBV10-3 with TRBJ2-2; a possible D gene is TRBD1 (6 bases). The CDR3 contains 16 residues. Germline values: CDR1 ENHRY, CDR2 SYGVKD. V lost 2 bases to trimming and J lost 0 bases, with 10 bases between them.

The chain is built from TRBV2 and TRBJ2-1; D may be TRBD1 (7 bases). V was clipped by 8 bases and J by 9 bases, with 23 bases between them. The CDR3 covers 15 residues. Germline loops: CDR1 SNHLY, CDR2 FYNNEI. CDR3 residues: CASGYSGGGPREQFF. CDR3 coding DNA: TGTGCCAGCGGATATAGCGGAGGGGGCCCTCGTGAGCAGTTCTTC.

This sequence joins TRBV5-1 and TRBJ2-2; D is possibly TRBD2 (5 bases). From germline, CDR1 is SGHRS and CDR2 YFSETQ. Trimming removed 0 bases from V and 6 bases from J, with 9 bases in between. The CDR3 sequence is 14 residues long. CDR3 bases: TGCGCCAGCAGCTTGGGCCCGGGGTCCGGGGAGCTGTTTTTT. It encodes CASSLGPGSGELFF.

This chain links TRBV27 with TRBJ2-7; possible D gene TRBD1, 6 bases. The CDR3 consists of 14 residues. Germline-derived CDR1 and CDR2 are MNHEY and SMNVEV (reference sequence). V lost 5 bases, J lost 6 bases, and 17 bases lay in between. This CDR3 reads CASSPLPRDTEQYF. The CDR3 nucleotides are TGTGCCAGCAGTCCACTTCCCCGGGACACCGAGCAGTACTTC.

V usage is TRBV19 and J usage is TRBJ1-3; TRBD1 aligns across 8 bases. V lost 3 bases and J lost 7; bases outside the gene matches: 17. Per germline, CDR1 LNHDA and CDR2 SQIVND (reference sequence). CDR3 size: 18 residues. DNA of the CDR3: TGTGCCAGTAGTATCCCCGGGCAGGGGGCTTCTGATTCGAACACCATATATTTT. Protein product: CASSIPGQGASDSNTIYF.

This chain connects TRBV7-3 to TRBJ2-7; D remains unclear. CDR1 is SGHTA and CDR2 is FQGTGA in the germline V gene. This CDR3 has 12 amino acids. Trimming pared 2 bases from V and 9 bases from J, leaving 11 bases between. The CDR3 DNA reads TGTGCCAGCAGCTTAGGGGATCGTAGGCAGTACTTC. Its protein product is CASSLGDRRQYF.

This clone was detected only once. Different DNA sequences within this sample yield the same CDR3. The chain couples TRBV28 to TRBJ2-3; D is uncertain. The CDR3 contains 13 residues. V was pared by 6 bases and J by 0 bases, with 7 bases between. Germline V gene sequence: CDR1 MDHEN, CDR2 SYDVKM. The CDR3 spells CASSLGSTDTQYF. DNA of the CDR3: TGTGCCAGCAGCCTTGGTAGCACAGATACGCAGTATTTT.

V and J are TRBV9 and TRBJ2-5; the match to TRBD1 covers 10 bases. With 5 bases clipped from V and 6 bases from J, the junction kept 13 bases outside the gene matches. CDR1 and CDR2 from the germline V gene are SGDLS and YYNGEE. The CDR3 covers 16 residues. DNA of the CDR3: TGTGCCAGCAGATTGACCGGGACAGGGGTTGAAAAGACCCAGTACTTC. Translating gives CASRLTGTGVEKTQYF.

V and J are TRBV5-1 and TRBJ2-2; the D gene is possibly TRBD2 (6 bases). The ends were cut back, 4 bases at V and 2 bases at J, with 12 bases in the middle. The CDR3 runs 15 residues. Per the germline V gene, CDR1 is SGHRS and CDR2 is YFSETQ. The CDR3 region has the DNA TGCGCCAGCAGCCCCGCGGGGTCCAACACCGGGGAGCTGTTTTTT. Amino acids: CASSPAGSNTGELFF.

There are a few counts of this clone. This chain uses TRBV7-9 with TRBJ1-2; D possibly corresponds to TRBD1 (5 bases). Germline assignment: CDR1 SEHNR and CDR2 FQNEAQ (reference sequence). This CDR3 region has 12 residues. Trimming cost V 2 bases and J 5 bases, with 6 bases left between them. The CDR3 region has the DNA TGTGCCAGCAGCTTACAGGGATATGGCTACACCTTC. This sequence encodes CASSLQGYGYTF.

The sample holds a few counts of this clone. The V and J genes are TRBV10-3 and TRBJ1-1; D gene ambiguous. Trimming removed 8 bases at V and 0 bases at J, with 7 bases between. The CDR3 is 12 residues long. Per the germline V gene, CDR1 is ENHRY and CDR2 is SYGVKD. The CDR3 DNA reads TGTGCCATCTCGGACCTGAACACTGAAGCTTTCTTT. This gives the protein CAISDLNTEAFF.

This clone was detected only once. This chain joins TRBV2 and TRBJ1-3, with D unresolved. CDR1 SNHLY and CDR2 FYNNEI come from the germline V gene. The CDR3 covers 14 residues. V was trimmed by 2 bases and J by 2 bases, leaving 7 bases between them. The CDR3 DNA sequence: TGTGCCAGCAGTGAAAACGTCCCTGGAAACACCATATATTTT. It is translated as CASSENVPGNTIYF.

The chain has TRBV7-2 and TRBJ2-7; D uncertain. Germline CDR1 is SGHTA and CDR2 is FQGNSA. The CDR3 loop spans 14 amino acids. V was pared by 1 base and J by 4 bases, with 11 bases between. The CDR3 here is CASSLGPSGYEQYF. The CDR3 nucleotides are TGTGCCAGCAGCTTAGGTCCTAGTGGGTACGAGCAGTACTTC.

This clone was seen only once. The genes are TRBV5-6 and TRBJ2-7; TRBD2 aligns across 12 bases. CDR1 and CDR2 (germline): SGHDT, YYEEEE. The CDR3 length is 18 residues. V lost 1 base, J lost 3 bases, and 11 bases stayed unmatched. Written as DNA, the CDR3 is TGTGCCAGCAGCTTGAGCGTGCTAGCGGGGGGGCCTTTCTACGAGCAGTACTTC. It specifies CASSLSVLAGGPFYEQYF.

The chain carries TRBV19 and TRBJ1-2; D is unclear. The CDR3 is 12 residues long. V gave up 9 bases and J gave up 2 bases, with 10 bases separating them. CDR1 LNHDA and CDR2 SQIVND come from the germline V gene (reference sequence). CDR3 sequence (DNA): TGTGCCAGCAATATGCGAAACTATGGCTACACCTTC. This codes for CASNMRNYGYTF. Variable domain in full (rest from reference TRBV19 and TRBJ1-2): DGGITQSPKYLFRKEGQNVTLSCEQNLNHDAMYWYRQDPGQGLRLIYYSQIVNDFQKGDIAEGYSVSREKKESFPLTVTSAQKNPTAFYLCASNMRNYGYTFGSGTRLTVV.

This clone has only one observation. The rearrangement uses TRBV18 and TRBJ1-6, with D tentatively TRBD1 (5 bases). The CDR3 sequence is 16 residues long. The V end was cut by 5 bases, the J end by 7 bases, with 18 bases between. The V gene's germline CDR1 is KGHSH and CDR2 LQKENI. For the CDR3, the DNA is TGTGCCAGCTCAACAGGACCCAGCAGTCAGAATTCACCCCTCCACTTT. It codes for CASSTGPSSQNSPLHF.

V is TRBV7-6 and J is TRBJ1-3, with D unclear. V was cut by 5 bases and J by 0 bases, with 11 bases left in between. The CDR3 is made up of 15 amino acids. The V gene's germline CDR1 is SGHVS and CDR2 FNYEAQ. CDR3 in DNA: TGTGCCAGCAGCCTAGGCCCCAGCTCTGGAAACACCATATATTTT. Protein: CASSLGPSSGNTIYF.

This chain joins TRBV4-3 and TRBJ1-5; 11 positions agree with TRBD1. Germline CDR1 reads LGHNA; CDR2 reads YSLEER. Trimming at V came to 0 bases and at J to 2 bases, leaving 12 bases not matched to a gene. This CDR3 contains 20 residues. CDR3 sequence reads: CASSQDPPWTGGAGNQPQHF. The CDR3, as DNA: TGCGCCAGCAGCCAAGATCCCCCATGGACAGGGGGCGCGGGCAATCAGCCCCAGCATTTT.

CDR3 coding DNA: TGTGCCAGTAGGACGACAGCGGTGAATGAAAAACTGTTTTTT. It is translated as CASRTTAVNEKLFF. The V and J genes are TRBV19 and TRBJ1-4; TRBD1 might be the D (5 bases). V gave up 6 bases and J gave up 5 bases, with 13 bases separating them. This CDR3 has 14 amino acids. Germline CDR1 and CDR2: LNHDA and SQIVND (reference sequence).

The chain couples TRBV30 to TRBJ1-1, with D perhaps TRBD1 (6 bases). CDR3 length equals 13 residues. Germline V lookup: CDR1 GTSNPN, CDR2 SVGIG (reference sequence). CDR3 residues: CAWGARVDTEAFF. CDR3 sequence (DNA): TGTGCATGGGGGGCGCGGGTGGACACTGAAGCTTTCTTT.

The chain is built from TRBV5-1 and TRBJ2-5, with TRBD2 matching over 10 bases. Germline lookup yields CDR1 SGHRS and CDR2 YFSETQ. The CDR3 is 15 amino acids. J gave up 4 bases and V 0 bases, and 3 bases lay outside the gene matches. The CDR3 protein is CASSLAIAGGETQYF. In DNA form, the CDR3 reads TGCGCCAGCAGCTTGGCCATAGCGGGGGGAGAGACCCAGTACTTC.

The gene calls are TRBV5-1 and TRBJ1-6; unclear D gene. The CDR3 length is 13 residues. The ends were cut back, 4 bases at V and 4 bases at J, with 6 bases in the middle. Germline V lookup: CDR1 SGHRS, CDR2 YFSETQ. In nucleotides, the CDR3 is TGCGCCAGCAGCAACAGATATAATTCACCCCTCCACTTT. The encoded protein is CASSNRYNSPLHF.

This chain joins TRBV30 and TRBJ2-4; 9 positions agree with TRBD1. This CDR3 contains 15 residues. Germline V gives CDR1 GTSNPN, CDR2 SVGIG (reference sequence). Trimming took 0 bases from V and 5 from J; bases not matched to a gene: 5. CDR3 sequence: CAWSVGGQGQNIQYF. Here the CDR3 DNA reads TGTGCCTGGAGTGTCGGGGGACAGGGTCAAAACATTCAGTACTTC.

The chain combines TRBV6-1 with TRBJ2-5; TRBD2 aligns across 7 bases. J lost 4 bases, V lost 4 bases, and 9 bases had no gene match. Germline lookup yields CDR1 MNHNS and CDR2 SASEGT. The CDR3 contains 15 residues. The CDR3, as DNA: TGTGCCAGCAGTGGACTAGCTACCTCCGCAGAGACCCAGTACTTC. Translated, it gives CASSGLATSAETQYF.

This chain uses TRBV6-6 with TRBJ1-6; D is ambiguous. The V end lost 2 bases, the J end lost 10 bases, and 12 bases lay between the germline ends. CDR3 length: 14 residues. The V gene's germline CDR1 is MNHNY and CDR2 SVGAGI (reference sequence). CDR3 loop: CASSYRAGGSPLHF. Written as DNA, the CDR3 is TGTGCCAGCAGTTACCGGGCGGGTGGCTCACCCCTCCACTTT.